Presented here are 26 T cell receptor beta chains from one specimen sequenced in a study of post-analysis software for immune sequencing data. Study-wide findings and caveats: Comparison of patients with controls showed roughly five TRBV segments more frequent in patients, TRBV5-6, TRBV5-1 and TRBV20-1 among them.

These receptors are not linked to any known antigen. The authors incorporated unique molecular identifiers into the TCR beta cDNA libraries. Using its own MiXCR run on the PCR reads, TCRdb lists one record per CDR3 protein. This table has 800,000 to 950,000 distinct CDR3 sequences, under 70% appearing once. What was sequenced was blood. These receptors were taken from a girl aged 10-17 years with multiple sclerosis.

The DNA for the CDR3 is TGTGCCAGCAGCACCGGGACGGTAATGGAGACCCAGTACTTC. Protein sequence: CASSTGTVMETQYF. V is TRBV6-6 and J is TRBJ2-5; perhaps D is TRBD1 or TRBD2 (5 bases each). V lost 6 bases and J lost 5, with 16 bases in between. Germline V gene lookup returns CDR1 MNHNY and CDR2 SVGAGI (reference sequence). The CDR3 totals 14 residues.

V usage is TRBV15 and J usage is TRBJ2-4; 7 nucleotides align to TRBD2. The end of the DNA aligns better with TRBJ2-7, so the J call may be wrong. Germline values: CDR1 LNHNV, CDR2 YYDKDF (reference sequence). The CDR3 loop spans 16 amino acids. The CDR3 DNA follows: TGTGCCACCAGCAGAGATAGGGCTAGCGGAACCTACGAGCAGTACTTC. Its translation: CATSRDRASGTYEQYF.

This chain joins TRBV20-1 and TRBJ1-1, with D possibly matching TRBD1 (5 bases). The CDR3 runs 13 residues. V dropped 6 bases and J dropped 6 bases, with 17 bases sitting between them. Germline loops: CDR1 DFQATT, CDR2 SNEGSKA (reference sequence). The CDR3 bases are TGCAGTGCCGTCGTTTCGGGGGTCGCTGAAGCTTTCTTT. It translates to CSAVVSGVAEAFF.

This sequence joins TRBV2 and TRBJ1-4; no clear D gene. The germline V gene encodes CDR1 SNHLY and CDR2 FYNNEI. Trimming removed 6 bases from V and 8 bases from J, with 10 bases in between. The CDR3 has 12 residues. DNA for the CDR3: TGTGCCAGCAGGCCCGAAGGGGAAAAACTGTTTTTT. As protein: CASRPEGEKLFF.

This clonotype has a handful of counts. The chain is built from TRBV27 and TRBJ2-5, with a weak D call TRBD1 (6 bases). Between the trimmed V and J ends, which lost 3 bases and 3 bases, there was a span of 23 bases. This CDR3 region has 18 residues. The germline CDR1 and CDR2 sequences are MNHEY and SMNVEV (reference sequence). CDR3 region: CASSFSFRTQGREETQYF. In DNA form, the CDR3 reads TGTGCCAGCAGTTTCTCCTTCCGGACCCAGGGGCGAGAAGAGACCCAGTACTTC.

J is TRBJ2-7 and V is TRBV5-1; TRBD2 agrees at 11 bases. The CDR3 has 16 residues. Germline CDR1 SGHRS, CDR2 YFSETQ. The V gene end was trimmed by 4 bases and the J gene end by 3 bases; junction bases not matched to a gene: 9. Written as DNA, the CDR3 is TGCGCCAGCAGCCCCATAGCGGGAGGGCCAAGCTACGAGCAGTACTTC. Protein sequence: CASSPIAGGPSYEQYF.

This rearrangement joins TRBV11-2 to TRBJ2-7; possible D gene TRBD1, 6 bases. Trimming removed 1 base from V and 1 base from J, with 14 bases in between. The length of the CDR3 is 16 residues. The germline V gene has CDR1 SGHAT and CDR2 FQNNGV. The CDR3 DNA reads TGTGCCAGCAGCTTAGGGTGGACAGAAACGTCCTACGAGCAGTACTTC. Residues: CASSLGWTETSYEQYF.

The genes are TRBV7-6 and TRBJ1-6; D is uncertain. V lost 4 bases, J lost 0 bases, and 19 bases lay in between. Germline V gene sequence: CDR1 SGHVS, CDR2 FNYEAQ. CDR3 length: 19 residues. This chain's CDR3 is CASSSNWGGRSSYNSPLHF. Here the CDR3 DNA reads TGTGCCAGCAGCTCAAACTGGGGTGGCAGGAGCTCCTATAATTCACCCCTCCACTTT.

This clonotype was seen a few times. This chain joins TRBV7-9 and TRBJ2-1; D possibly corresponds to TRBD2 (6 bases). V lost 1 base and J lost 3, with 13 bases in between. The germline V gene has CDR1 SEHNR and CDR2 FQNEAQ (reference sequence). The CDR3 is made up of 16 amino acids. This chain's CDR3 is CASSLGGGTNYNEQFF. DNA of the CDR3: TGTGCCAGCAGCTTAGGGGGAGGCACCAACTACAATGAGCAGTTCTTC. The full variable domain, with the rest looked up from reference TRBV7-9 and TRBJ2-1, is DTGVSQNPRHKITKRGQNVTFRCDPISEHNRLYWYRQTLGQGPEFLTYFQNEAQLEKSRLLSDRFSAERPKGSFSTLEIQRTEQGDSAMYLCASSLGGGTNYNEQFFGPGTRLTVL.

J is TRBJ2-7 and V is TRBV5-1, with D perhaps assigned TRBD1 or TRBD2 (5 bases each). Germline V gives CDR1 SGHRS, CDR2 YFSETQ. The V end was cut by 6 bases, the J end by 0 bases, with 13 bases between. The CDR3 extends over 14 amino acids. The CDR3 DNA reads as TGCGCCAGCACGGGGCGTTCCAGCTCCTACGAGCAGTACTTC. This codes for CASTGRSSSYEQYF.

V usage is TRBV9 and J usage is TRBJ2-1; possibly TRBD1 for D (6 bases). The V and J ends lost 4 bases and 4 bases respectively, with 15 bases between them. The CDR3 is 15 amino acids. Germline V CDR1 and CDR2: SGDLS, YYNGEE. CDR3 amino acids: CASSITGFWYNEQFF. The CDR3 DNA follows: TGTGCCAGCAGCATAACAGGGTTTTGGTACAATGAGCAGTTCTTC.

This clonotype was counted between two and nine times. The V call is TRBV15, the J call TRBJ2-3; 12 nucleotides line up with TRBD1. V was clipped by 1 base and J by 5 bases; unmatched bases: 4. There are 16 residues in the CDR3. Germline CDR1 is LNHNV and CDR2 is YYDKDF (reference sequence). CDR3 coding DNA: TGTGCCACCAGCAGAGGTGGGACAGGGGGCAGAGATACGCAGTATTTT. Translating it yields CATSRGGTGGRDTQYF. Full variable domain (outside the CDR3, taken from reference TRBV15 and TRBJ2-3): DAMVIQNPRYQVTQFGKPVTLSCSQTLNHNVMYWYQQKSSQAPKLLFHYYDKDFNNEADTPDNFQSRRPNTSFCFLDIRSPGLGDTAMYLCATSRGGTGGRDTQYFGPGTRLTVL.

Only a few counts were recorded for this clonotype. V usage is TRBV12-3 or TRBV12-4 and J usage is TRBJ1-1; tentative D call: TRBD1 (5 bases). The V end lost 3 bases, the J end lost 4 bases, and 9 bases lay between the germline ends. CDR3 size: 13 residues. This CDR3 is CASSFGGSTEAFF. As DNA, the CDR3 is TGTGCCAGCAGTTTCGGGGGAAGCACTGAAGCTTTCTTT.

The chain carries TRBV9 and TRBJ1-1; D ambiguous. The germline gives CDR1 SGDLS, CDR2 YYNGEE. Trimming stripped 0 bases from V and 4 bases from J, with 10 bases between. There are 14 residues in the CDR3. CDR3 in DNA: TGTGCCAGCAGCGTAGATCCGGAGGGCACTGAAGCTTTCTTT. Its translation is CASSVDPEGTEAFF.

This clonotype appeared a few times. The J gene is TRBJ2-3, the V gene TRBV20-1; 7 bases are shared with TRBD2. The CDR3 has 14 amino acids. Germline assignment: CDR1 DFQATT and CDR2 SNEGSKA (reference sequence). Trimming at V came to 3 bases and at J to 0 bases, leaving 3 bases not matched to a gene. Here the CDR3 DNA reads TGCAGTGCTAGGCTAGCGGCTAGCACAGATACGCAGTATTTT. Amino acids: CSARLAASTDTQYF.

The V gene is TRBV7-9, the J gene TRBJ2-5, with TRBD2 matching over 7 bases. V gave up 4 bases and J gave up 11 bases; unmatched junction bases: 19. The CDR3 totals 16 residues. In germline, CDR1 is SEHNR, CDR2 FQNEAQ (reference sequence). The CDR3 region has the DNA TGTGCCAGCAGCTCCGTGGACTCCCAATCACTGCGGGAGCAGTACTTC. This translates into CASSSVDSQSLREQYF.

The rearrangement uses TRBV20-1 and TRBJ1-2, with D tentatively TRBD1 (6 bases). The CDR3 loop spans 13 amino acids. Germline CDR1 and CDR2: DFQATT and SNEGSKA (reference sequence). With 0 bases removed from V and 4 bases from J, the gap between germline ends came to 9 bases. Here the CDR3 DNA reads TGCAGTGCTAGAGATTCAGGGGTCTATGGCTACACCTTC. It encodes CSARDSGVYGYTF.

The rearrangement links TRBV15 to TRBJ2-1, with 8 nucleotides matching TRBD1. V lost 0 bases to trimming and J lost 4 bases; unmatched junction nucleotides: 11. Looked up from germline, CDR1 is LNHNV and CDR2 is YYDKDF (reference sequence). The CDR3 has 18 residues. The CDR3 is CATSRDRPGQGLYNEQFF. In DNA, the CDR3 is TGTGCCACCAGCAGAGATAGGCCCGGACAGGGACTGTACAATGAGCAGTTCTTC.

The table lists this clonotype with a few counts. CDR3 nucleotides: TGTGCCAGCAGCTTAGCGGGGTATCCAACTAATGAAAAACTGTTTTTT. Its translation is CASSLAGYPTNEKLFF. The chain uses TRBV7-2 and TRBJ1-4; D is ambiguous. This CDR3 contains 16 residues. V lost 0 bases to trimming and J lost 0 bases, with 8 bases between them. CDR1 and CDR2 from the germline V gene are SGHTA and FQGNSA.

CDR3 DNA: TGTGCCAGCAGCCCCTCCCGGGACAGGCCTTACGAGCAGTACTTC. This encodes CASSPSRDRPYEQYF. The chain links TRBV11-2 to TRBJ2-7, with 8 nucleotides matching TRBD1. This CDR3 comprises 15 residues. With V trimmed by 5 bases and J by 4 bases, 10 bases remained unmatched. Germline CDR1 SGHAT, CDR2 FQNNGV. The entire variable domain, with the rest obtained from reference TRBV11-2 and TRBJ2-7, is as follows: EAGVAQSPRYKIIEKRQSVAFWCNPISGHATLYWYQQILGQGPKLLIQFQNNGVVDDSQLPKDRFSAERLKGVDSTLKIQPAKLEDSAVYLCASSPSRDRPYEQYFGPGTRLTVT.

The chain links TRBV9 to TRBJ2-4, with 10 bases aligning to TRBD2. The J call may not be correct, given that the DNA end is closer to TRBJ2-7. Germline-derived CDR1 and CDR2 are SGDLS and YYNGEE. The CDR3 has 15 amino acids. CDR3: CASSVATSGIYEQYF. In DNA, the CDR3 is TGTGCCAGCAGCGTAGCTACTAGCGGGATCTACGAGCAGTACTTC.

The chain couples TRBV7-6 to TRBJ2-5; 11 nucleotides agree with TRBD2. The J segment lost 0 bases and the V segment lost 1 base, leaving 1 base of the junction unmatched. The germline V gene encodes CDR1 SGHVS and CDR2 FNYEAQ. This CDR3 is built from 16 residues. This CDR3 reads CASSLGTSGYQETQYF. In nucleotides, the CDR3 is TGTGCCAGCAGCTTAGGGACTAGCGGGTACCAAGAGACCCAGTACTTC.

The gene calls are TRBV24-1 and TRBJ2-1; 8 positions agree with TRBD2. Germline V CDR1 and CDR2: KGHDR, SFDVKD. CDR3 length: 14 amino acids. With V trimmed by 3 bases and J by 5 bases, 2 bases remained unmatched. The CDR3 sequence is CATSDPGGNNEQFF. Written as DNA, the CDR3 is TGTGCCACCAGTGATCCGGGGGGGAACAATGAGCAGTTCTTC.

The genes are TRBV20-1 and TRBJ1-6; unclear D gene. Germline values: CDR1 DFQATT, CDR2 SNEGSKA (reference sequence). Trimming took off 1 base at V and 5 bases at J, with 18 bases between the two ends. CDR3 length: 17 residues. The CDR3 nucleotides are TGCAGTGCTAGAGCCACCACGGCAGGAGCCCATAATTCACCCCTCCACTTT. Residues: CSARATTAGAHNSPLHF.

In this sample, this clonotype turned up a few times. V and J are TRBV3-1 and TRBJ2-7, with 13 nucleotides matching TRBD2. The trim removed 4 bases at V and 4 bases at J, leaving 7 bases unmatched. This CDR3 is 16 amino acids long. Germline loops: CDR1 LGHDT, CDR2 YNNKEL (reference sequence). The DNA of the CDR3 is TGTGCCAGCAGCCTGGGACTAGCGGGGAGCGATTACGAGCAGTACTTC. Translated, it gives CASSLGLAGSDYEQYF.

In DNA, the CDR3 is TGTGCCAGCAGCTCCGGGACTATGGGTGGGAATGAGCAGTTCTTC. Translation gives CASSSGTMGGNEQFF. The chain links TRBV6-6 to TRBJ2-1; 7 bases line up with TRBD2. Trimming at V came to 6 bases and at J to 7 bases, leaving 12 bases not matched to a gene. Germline values: CDR1 MNHNY, CDR2 SVGAGI (reference sequence). The length of the CDR3 is 15 residues.